This is a list of T cell receptor beta chains from one sample in a study of shared T cell receptors in the human thymus. Profiled with immunoSEQ multiplex PCR; TCRdb holds only in-frame clones, not every one. Among tens of thousands of clones listed, 90% to 95% were seen once. Sequencing was done on a sample of thymocytes. The receptors were sampled from a human donor. Both conserved end residues are part of each CDR3. The order of the fields is V gene, clone size, CDR3 protein. For some rows the clone size is stated as once, few or many, or as a class when expanded; others skip it.

V gene: TRBV14; clone size: -; CDR3 protein: CASSQDGQGPTRNYGYTF
V gene: TRBV4-1; clone size: -; CDR3 protein: CASSQEGRAGILHEKLFF
V gene: TRBV7-2; clone size: -; CDR3 protein: CASSPRIEQYF
V gene: TRBV15; clone size: -; CDR3 protein: CATSRVIGAVQPDGRKNIQYF
V gene: TRBV7-2; clone size: -; CDR3 protein: CASSLEGQGEGRANYGYTF
V gene: TRBV13; clone size: -; CDR3 protein: CASSSQGGTYGYTF
V gene: TRBV27; clone size: -; CDR3 protein: CASSLGLAGGPPPYEQYF
V gene: TRBV11-1; clone size: few; CDR3 protein: CASKDRNTEAFF
V gene: TRBV7-3; clone size: -; CDR3 protein: CASSRKATGKNTIYF
V gene: TRBV6-5; clone size: -; CDR3 protein: CASSYISGQIYEQYF
V gene: TRBV27; clone size: -; CDR3 protein: CASNGSGSATEAFF